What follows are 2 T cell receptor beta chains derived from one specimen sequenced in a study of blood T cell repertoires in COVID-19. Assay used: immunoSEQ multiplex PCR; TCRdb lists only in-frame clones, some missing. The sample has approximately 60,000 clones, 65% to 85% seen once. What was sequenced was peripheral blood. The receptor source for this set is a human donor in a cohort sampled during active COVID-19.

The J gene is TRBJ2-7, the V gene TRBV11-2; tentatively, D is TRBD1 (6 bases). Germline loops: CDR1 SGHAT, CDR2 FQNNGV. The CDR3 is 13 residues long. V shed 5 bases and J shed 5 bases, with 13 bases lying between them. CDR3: CASSNTGNHEQYF. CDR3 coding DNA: TGTGCCAGCAGCAATACAGGGAACCACGAGCAGTACTTC.

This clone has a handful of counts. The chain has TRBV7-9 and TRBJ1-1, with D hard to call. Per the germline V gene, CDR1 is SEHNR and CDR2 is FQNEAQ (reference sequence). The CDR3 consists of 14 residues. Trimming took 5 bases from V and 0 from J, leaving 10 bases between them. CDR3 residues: CASSTRGVNTEAFF. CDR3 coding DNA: TGTGCCAGCAGCACCCGCGGGGTGAACACTGAAGCTTTCTTT.